This record concerns one TCR beta chain sequence. What it binds is not known. This entry is derived from a study of cytomegalovirus exposure and HLA in healthy donors. J was trimmed by 1 base and V by 4 bases; bases with no gene match: 3. The CDR3 is 15 residues long. Germline values: CDR1 MDHEN, CDR2 SYDVKM. The PCR had 60 Vbeta and 13 Jbeta primers. The repertoire was sequenced with immunoSEQ multiplex PCR; TCRdb's copy has only in-frame clones and lacks some. The data contain 130,000 or so clones, roughly 75% of them seen just once; the ten biggest clones take up roughly 5.7%. The study's findings and limits: Accurate predictions that matched the HLA-A and HLA-B alleles of most subjects were reportedly made from TCR beta sequences. Analyzed later, most CMV-associated TCR beta chains appeared HLA-restricted. Cytomegalovirus-associated TCR beta chains were listed, numbering more than 150. Highly shared sequence variants in one cluster were likely a sequencing artifact.

Sequences were obtained from PBMCs. The source is a man younger than 45 in good health and CMV-seronegative. This chain connects TRBV28 to TRBJ2-2, with 7 bases matching TRBD1. The CDR3 reads CASSSPGGNTGELFF. In DNA, the CDR3 is TGTGCCAGCAGTTCGCCAGGGGGGAACACCGGGGAGCTGTTTTTT. The variable domain in full, completed from reference TRBV28 and TRBJ2-2, reads DVKVTQSSRYLVKRTGEKVFLECVQDMDHENMFWYRQDPGLGLRLIYFSYDVKMKEKGDIPEGYSVSREKKERFSLILESASTNQTSMYLCASSSPGGNTGELFFGEGSRLTVL.